The 8 T cell receptor beta chains reported below all come from one sample, sequenced in a study of cytomegalovirus exposure and HLA in healthy donors. PCR amplification relied on 60 Vbeta primers (plus 13 Jbeta primers). Clones were read by immunoSEQ multiplex PCR, and TCRdb kept only the in-frame ones, dropping some. The table shows about 160,000 clones, with under 80% occurring only once. Sequencing was carried out using PBMCs. These receptors came from a woman aged 25 to 39 in good health and CMV-seronegative.

The chain recombines TRBV30 with TRBJ1-5; 11 nucleotides line up with TRBD1. CDR3 length: 16 amino acids. Losses at the gene ends were 2 bases for V and 5 bases for J; bases not matched to a gene: 8. From germline, CDR1 is GTSNPN and CDR2 SVGIG (reference sequence). DNA of the CDR3: TGTGCCTGGAGTCCCTCCGGGACAGGGGGGCATCAGCCCCAGCATTTT. This encodes CAWSPSGTGGHQPQHF. Based on the CDR3 plus reference TRBV30 and TRBJ1-5, the full variable domain is SQTIHQWPATLVQPVGSPLSLECTVEGTSNPNLYWYRQAAGRGLQLLFYSVGIGQISSEVPQNLSASRPQDRQFILSSKKLLLSDSGFYLCAWSPSGTGGHQPQHFGDGTRLSIL.

This clone has just a few counts. The CDR3 DNA follows: TGCGCCAGCAGCCAAGAGGACAGGGTGGGGGAGACCCAGTACTTC. Its translation: CASSQEDRVGETQYF. V gene TRBV4-1 combines with J gene TRBJ2-5; TRBD1 aligns across 8 bases. V shed 0 bases and J 5 bases; nucleotides not matched to a gene: 5. The CDR3 covers 15 residues. CDR1 is MGHRA, CDR2 YSYEKL, per germline.

This chain joins TRBV6-6 and TRBJ2-5; 8 bases align to TRBD1. The J segment lost 2 bases and the V segment lost 10 bases, leaving 12 bases of the junction unmatched. CDR3 length: 15 residues. Per germline, CDR1 MNHNY and CDR2 SVGAGI (reference sequence). As DNA, the CDR3 is TGTGCCACCCTTTCTCTATGGACAGGGCAAGAGACCCAGTACTTC. Its protein is CATLSLWTGQETQYF.

The gene calls are TRBV2 and TRBJ1-6; no clear D gene. This CDR3 has 14 amino acids. V was trimmed by 5 bases and J by 6 bases, leaving 11 bases between them. Germline-derived CDR1 and CDR2 are SNHLY and FYNNEI. The DNA of the CDR3 is TGTGCCAGCAGTTTGGAGTTAGGTAATTCACCCCTCCACTTT. Amino acids: CASSLELGNSPLHF.

The V call is TRBV6-1, the J call TRBJ2-7; the D is unclear. The CDR3 has 11 residues. V gave up 5 bases and J gave up 3 bases, with 5 bases separating them. Germline V gene sequence: CDR1 MNHNS, CDR2 SASEGT. DNA of the CDR3: TGTGCCAGCAGTAGAGGCTACGAGCAGTACTTC. It codes for CASSRGYEQYF.

The genes are TRBV5-1 and TRBJ1-1; D remains unclear. Germline V CDR1 and CDR2: SGHRS, YFSETQ. V was shortened by 3 bases and J by 0 bases, with 6 bases between the two germline ends. The CDR3 consists of 13 residues. The CDR3 DNA follows: TGCGCCAGCAGCTCGTATATGAACACTGAAGCTTTCTTT. Its translation is CASSSYMNTEAFF.

The chain links TRBV5-5 to TRBJ1-1; the D is unclear. V dropped 2 bases and J dropped 5 bases, with 16 bases sitting between them. CDR1 is SGHKS, CDR2 YYEKEE, per germline (reference sequence). CDR3 size: 15 residues. CDR3 bases: TGTGCCAGCAGCTTTGCTTTCGGGGTGGCGACTGAAGCTTTCTTT. It specifies CASSFAFGVATEAFF.

This clone occurred a few times. CDR3: CASSLGGTGFYEQYF. CDR3 coding DNA: TGCGCCAGCAGCCTGGGGGGGACAGGATTCTACGAGCAGTACTTC. V gene TRBV5-1 combines with J gene TRBJ2-7; tentative D call: TRBD1 (8 bases). CDR1 SGHRS and CDR2 YFSETQ come from the germline V gene. Deletions cut 4 bases from V and 3 bases from J, with 17 bases between. This CDR3 has 15 residues.